This is a list of T cell receptor beta chains from one sample in a study of blood T cell repertoires in COVID-19. TCRdb's table, derived via immunoSEQ multiplex PCR, lists solely in-frame clones and lacks some. Among just over 350,000 clones listed, more than 85% were seen once. The material sequenced was PBMCs or T cells enriched from blood (not recorded which). These receptors were collected from a woman aged 30 to 39 who had recovered from COVID-19. The CDR3 runs from the conserved cysteine through the conserved F or W. Each record gives: CDR3 DNA, CDR3 protein, V gene, clone size, D gene, CDR3 length, J gene. A D gene is named only where the DNA matches it firmly. Clone size is stated in some rows and not others, as once, few, many or a class when expanded.

CDR3 DNA: TGTGCCAGCAGCGTAGAGAGGGATAATTCACCCCTCCACTTT
CDR3 protein: CASSVERDNSPLHF
V gene: TRBV9
clone size: NA
D gene: NA
CDR3 length: 14
J gene: TRBJ1-6

CDR3 DNA: TGCGCCAGTCAGGGGACAGACTCTGGAAACACCATATATTTT
CDR3 protein: CASQGTDSGNTIYF
V gene: TRBV5-1
clone size: NA
D gene: TRBD1
CDR3 length: 14
J gene: TRBJ1-3

CDR3 DNA: TGTGCCAGTAGTGATTCTATAACTAATGAAAAACTGTTTTTT
CDR3 protein: CASSDSITNEKLFF
V gene: TRBV19
clone size: NA
D gene: NA
CDR3 length: 14
J gene: TRBJ1-4

CDR3 DNA: TGTGCCAGCAGTGGGGACAGGGGGCGCCCCCGGGACACTGAAGCTTTCTTT
CDR3 protein: CASSGDRGRPRDTEAFF
V gene: TRBV28
clone size: NA
D gene: TRBD1
CDR3 length: 17
J gene: TRBJ1-1

CDR3 DNA: TGTGCCAGCAGCCCACTGGGCTCGGAGCTGTTTTTT
CDR3 protein: CASSPLGSELFF
V gene: TRBV5-6
clone size: NA
D gene: NA
CDR3 length: 12
J gene: TRBJ2-2

CDR3 DNA: TGCGCCAGCAGCAATACCCAGGGGGCTCAGGAGACCCAGTACTTC
CDR3 protein: CASSNTQGAQETQYF
V gene: TRBV5-1
clone size: once
D gene: TRBD1
CDR3 length: 15
J gene: TRBJ2-5

CDR3 DNA: TGTGCCAGACGTATGGTACAAAACCAAGAGACCCAGTACTTC
CDR3 protein: CARRMVQNQETQYF
V gene: TRBV6-4
clone size: NA
D gene: NA
CDR3 length: 14
J gene: TRBJ2-5

CDR3 DNA: TGTGCCAGCAGTCCTATCAGGGATTGGTATGGCTACACCTTC
CDR3 protein: CASSPIRDWYGYTF
V gene: TRBV28
clone size: NA
D gene: NA
CDR3 length: 14
J gene: TRBJ1-2

CDR3 DNA: TGTGCCAGCAGCTTGGCCCCAGGGGGCCGAAACACCATATATTTT
CDR3 protein: CASSLAPGGRNTIYF
V gene: TRBV5-5
clone size: NA
D gene: TRBD1
CDR3 length: 15
J gene: TRBJ1-3

CDR3 DNA: TGTGCCAGCAGCCAAGATTTGAGGATTCAGTACTTC
CDR3 protein: CASSQDLRIQYF
V gene: TRBV4-2
clone size: NA
D gene: NA
CDR3 length: 12
J gene: TRBJ2-4

CDR3 DNA: TGTGCCAGCTCACCCGACAGAAATCAGCCCCAGCATTTT
CDR3 protein: CASSPDRNQPQHF
V gene: TRBV18
clone size: NA
D gene: NA
CDR3 length: 13
J gene: TRBJ1-5

CDR3 DNA: TGTGCCAGCAGCCAAGATCCACGCGGGACCACCTACGAGCAGTACTTC
CDR3 protein: CASSQDPRGTTYEQYF
V gene: TRBV14
clone size: NA
D gene: NA
CDR3 length: 16
J gene: TRBJ2-7

CDR3 DNA: TGTGCCAGCAACCAGGGACAGGGAAAGGGCGAGCAGTACTTC
CDR3 protein: CASNQGQGKGEQYF
V gene: TRBV25-1
clone size: NA
D gene: TRBD1
CDR3 length: 14
J gene: TRBJ2-7

CDR3 DNA: TGTGCCAGCAGCCAACCGGGAGGGCCATTCTATGAGCAGTTCTTC
CDR3 protein: CASSQPGGPFYEQFF
V gene: TRBV3-1/TRBV3-2
clone size: NA
D gene: TRBD2
CDR3 length: 15
J gene: TRBJ2-1

CDR3 DNA: TGTGCCACCAGCAGAGAGGCAGGGATAAACACTGAAGCTTTCTTT
CDR3 protein: CATSREAGINTEAFF
V gene: TRBV15
clone size: few
D gene: NA
CDR3 length: 15
J gene: TRBJ1-1

CDR3 DNA: TGCGCCAGCAGCTTGGGGAGCGGGGGAAGTTACGAGCAGTACTTC
CDR3 protein: CASSLGSGGSYEQYF
V gene: TRBV5-1
clone size: NA
D gene: TRBD2
CDR3 length: 15
J gene: TRBJ2-7

CDR3 DNA: TGCGCCAGCATTACCAGGGTCTCTAGCACAGATACGCAGTATTTT
CDR3 protein: CASITRVSSTDTQYF
V gene: TRBV10-1
clone size: NA
D gene: NA
CDR3 length: 15
J gene: TRBJ2-3

CDR3 DNA: TGCGCCAGCAGCCAAGATTGGTCTATCTCTGGAAACACCATATATTTT
CDR3 protein: CASSQDWSISGNTIYF
V gene: TRBV4-1
clone size: NA
D gene: NA
CDR3 length: 16
J gene: TRBJ1-3

CDR3 DNA: TGTGCCAGCGGGTCTAGGACAGGATTCATGAACACTGAAGCTTTCTTT
CDR3 protein: CASGSRTGFMNTEAFF
V gene: TRBV2
clone size: NA
D gene: TRBD1
CDR3 length: 16
J gene: TRBJ1-1

CDR3 DNA: TGCGCCAGCAGCCAAACTAGCGGGGCCAGCTCCTACAATGAGCAGTTCTTC
CDR3 protein: CASSQTSGASSYNEQFF
V gene: TRBV4-1
clone size: NA
D gene: TRBD2
CDR3 length: 17
J gene: TRBJ2-1

CDR3 DNA: TGTGCCAGCAATTCAGGCTTCTATGGCTACACCTTC
CDR3 protein: CASNSGFYGYTF
V gene: TRBV2
clone size: once
D gene: NA
CDR3 length: 12
J gene: TRBJ1-2

CDR3 DNA: TGTGCCAGTAGTAAATTACAGGGCTGGGAGACCCAGTACTTC
CDR3 protein: CASSKLQGWETQYF
V gene: TRBV19
clone size: NA
D gene: NA
CDR3 length: 14
J gene: TRBJ2-5

CDR3 DNA: TGTGCCAGCAGTCCCCCCGGGAGTTCGCTCGAGCAGTACTTC
CDR3 protein: CASSPPGSSLEQYF
V gene: TRBV6-5
clone size: NA
D gene: NA
CDR3 length: 14
J gene: TRBJ2-7

CDR3 DNA: TGTGCCAGCAGCCTCTCCGGGACAGAGTATTCACCCCTCCACTTT
CDR3 protein: CASSLSGTEYSPLHF
V gene: TRBV5-4
clone size: NA
D gene: TRBD1
CDR3 length: 15
J gene: TRBJ1-6

CDR3 DNA: TGTGCCAGCAGTTATGGGGTCCGGGAACTCCTCCACTTT
CDR3 protein: CASSYGVRELLHF
V gene: TRBV6-5
clone size: once
D gene: NA
CDR3 length: 13
J gene: TRBJ1-6

CDR3 DNA: TGTGCCAGCTCGCCGGGACAGGGCGCTTACGAGCAGTACTTC
CDR3 protein: CASSPGQGAYEQYF
V gene: TRBV18
clone size: NA
D gene: TRBD1
CDR3 length: 14
J gene: TRBJ2-7

CDR3 DNA: TGTGCCAGCTCACCCCCCGGGCAGGGAGGAGGCTATGGCTACACCTTC
CDR3 protein: CASSPPGQGGGYGYTF
V gene: TRBV18
clone size: NA
D gene: NA
CDR3 length: 16
J gene: TRBJ1-2

CDR3 DNA: TGTGCCAGCAGTGAAAAGGTAGCGGCGCCCCATGAGCAGTTCTTC
CDR3 protein: CASSEKVAAPHEQFF
V gene: TRBV6-1
clone size: many
D gene: NA
CDR3 length: 15
J gene: TRBJ2-1

CDR3 DNA: TGTGCCAGCAGCTTAGAGTTTGCAGTCGCCTACGAGCAGTACTTC
CDR3 protein: CASSLEFAVAYEQYF
V gene: TRBV11-2
clone size: NA
D gene: NA
CDR3 length: 15
J gene: TRBJ2-7

CDR3 DNA: TGTGCCAGCAGTTACCCCGTGAGGGGGCATAATCGGGGCTACACCTTC
CDR3 protein: CASSYPVRGHNRGYTF
V gene: TRBV6-5
clone size: NA
D gene: TRBD1
CDR3 length: 16
J gene: TRBJ1-2